What follows are 24 T cell receptor beta chains derived from one specimen sequenced in a study of blood T cell repertoires in COVID-19. The repertoire was sequenced with immunoSEQ multiplex PCR; TCRdb's copy has only in-frame clones and lacks some. Of over 85,000 clones listed, around 85% are singletons. Material: peripheral blood. All receptors come from a woman older than 75 with COVID-19, enrolled during active disease.

The rearrangement joins TRBV12-3 or TRBV12-4 to TRBJ2-7, with D perhaps matching TRBD1 (5 bases). The length of the CDR3 is 12 residues. Trimming pared 6 bases from V and 12 bases from J, leaving 18 bases between. The CDR3 DNA reads as TGTGCCAGCAGCCCCAGGGCAGACGACCCGTACTTC. Its translation: CASSPRADDPYF.

The chain uses TRBV6-5 and TRBJ2-7, with D perhaps TRBD1 (7 bases). This CDR3 has 15 residues. Germline V lookup: CDR1 MNHEY, CDR2 SVGAGI. The ends were cut back, 6 bases at V and 1 base at J, with 16 bases in the middle. In DNA form, the CDR3 reads TGTGCCAGCAGCCAGGGGGGAACTGGGTCCTACGAGCAGTACTTC. This gives the protein CASSQGGTGSYEQYF.

CDR3 residues: CASRGTGEDEQYF. For the CDR3, the DNA is TGTGCCAGCAGGGGGACAGGGGAAGACGAGCAGTACTTC. V gene TRBV28 combines with J gene TRBJ2-7; 10 bases are shared with TRBD1. The germline gives CDR1 MDHEN, CDR2 SYDVKM. Unmatched junction bases numbered 4, after V lost 6 bases and J lost 5 bases. The CDR3 length is 13 residues.

V is TRBV7-2 and J is TRBJ1-4; no clear D gene. This CDR3 is built from 14 residues. Trimming pared 7 bases from V and 3 bases from J, leaving 12 bases between. In germline, CDR1 is SGHTA, CDR2 FQGNSA. The DNA of the CDR3 is TGTGCCAGCAAATCGGGAGCTTCTAATGAAAAACTGTTTTTT. Protein sequence: CASKSGASNEKLFF.

The chain links TRBV6-5 to TRBJ2-7, with D perhaps TRBD1 (6 bases). Trimming cost V 8 bases and J 6 bases, with 17 bases left between them. The CDR3 runs 13 residues. Germline lookup yields CDR1 MNHEY and CDR2 SVGAGI. This CDR3 reads CASVSTGLGEQYF. The DNA of the CDR3 is TGTGCCAGCGTTTCCACAGGGCTAGGCGAGCAGTACTTC.

V gene TRBV15 combines with J gene TRBJ2-4; possible D gene TRBD2, 7 bases. Trimming cost V 0 bases and J 2 bases, with 14 bases left between them. This CDR3 has 17 amino acids. CDR1 and CDR2 from the germline V gene are LNHNV and YYDKDF (reference sequence). In DNA form, the CDR3 reads TGTGCCACCAGCAGAGACCTGGGAGGGGGAACCAAAAACATTCAGTACTTC. Translating it yields CATSRDLGGGTKNIQYF.

J is TRBJ2-7 and V is TRBV6-6; no reliable D call. V was shortened by 2 bases and J by 2 bases, with 13 bases between the two germline ends. Per the germline V gene, CDR1 is MNHNY and CDR2 is SVGAGI (reference sequence). The CDR3 sequence is 15 residues long. The CDR3 DNA is TGTGCCAGCAGTTACGGGCAGGCCGGTACCTACGAGCAGTACTTC. Its protein is CASSYGQAGTYEQYF.

This chain uses TRBV7-9 with TRBJ1-2; no clear D gene. The CDR3 loop spans 14 amino acids. Trimming pared 5 bases from V and 3 bases from J, leaving 13 bases between. Germline-derived CDR1 and CDR2 are SEHNR and FQNEAQ (reference sequence). In nucleotides, the CDR3 is TGTGCCAGCAGCCCCGATCGCAGGTACTATGGCTACACCTTC. Protein sequence: CASSPDRRYYGYTF. Supplemented by reference TRBV7-9 and TRBJ1-2, the full variable domain reads DTGVSQNPRHKITKRGQNVTFRCDPISEHNRLYWYRQTLGQGPEFLTYFQNEAQLEKSRLLSDRFSAERPKGSFSTLEIQRTEQGDSAMYLCASSPDRRYYGYTFGSGTRLTVV.

This rearrangement joins TRBV7-9 to TRBJ1-1; the D is unclear. This CDR3 contains 15 residues. Germline values: CDR1 SEHNR, CDR2 FQNEAQ (reference sequence). V dropped 6 bases and J dropped 0 bases, with 14 bases sitting between them. The CDR3: CASSPRTYMNTEAFF. Written as DNA, the CDR3 is TGTGCCAGCAGTCCCCGGACTTACATGAACACTGAAGCTTTCTTT.

This clone was detected only once. The rearrangement joins TRBV4-1 to TRBJ2-7, with TRBD2 matching over 11 bases. The germline CDR1 and CDR2 sequences are MGHRA and YSYEKL. The CDR3 consists of 14 residues. V shed 3 bases and J 4 bases; nucleotides not matched to a gene: 2. Here the CDR3 DNA reads TGCGCCAGCAGCCACCTAGCGGGGGGATACGAGCAGTACTTC. Protein product: CASSHLAGGYEQYF.

The rearrangement joins TRBV18 to TRBJ1-1; TRBD1 is a possible D gene (6 bases). Trimming removed 2 bases at V and 1 base at J, with 11 bases between. This CDR3 spans 15 amino acids. Germline-derived CDR1 and CDR2 are KGHSH and LQKENI. CDR3 region: CASSPGGARNTEAFF. In nucleotides, the CDR3 is TGTGCCAGCTCACCAGGGGGGGCGCGGAACACTGAAGCTTTCTTT.

Only one count was recorded for this clone. The chain couples TRBV7-2 to TRBJ2-1; the D is unclear. Germline-derived CDR1 and CDR2 are SGHTA and FQGNSA. V gave up 1 base and J gave up 0 bases, with 10 bases separating them. The CDR3 has 16 amino acids. CDR3 region: CASSLGPLSSYNEQFF. CDR3 DNA sequence: TGTGCCAGCAGCTTAGGTCCCCTAAGCTCCTACAATGAGCAGTTCTTC.

The rearrangement uses TRBV11-2 and TRBJ1-2; no firm D call. The germline gives CDR1 SGHAT, CDR2 FQNNGV. This CDR3 spans 15 amino acids. V dropped 5 bases and J dropped 1 base, with 14 bases sitting between them. The CDR3 spells CASSPSGGDNYGYTF. As DNA, the CDR3 is TGTGCCAGCAGCCCCTCGGGCGGGGATAACTATGGCTACACCTTC.

The rearrangement joins TRBV6-5 to TRBJ1-3, with TRBD1 identical over 7 bases. The ends lost 6 bases at V and 14 bases at J; junction bases unmatched: 13. Per the germline V gene, CDR1 is MNHEY and CDR2 is SVGAGI. This CDR3 is built from 13 residues. The CDR3 DNA is TGTGCCAGCAGCGCGGGGACAGCGCTGATCCTATATTTT. This codes for CASSAGTALILYF.

The rearrangement links TRBV6-1 to TRBJ2-7, with a tentative D call TRBD1 (5 bases). Trimming left V 3 bases short and J 0 bases short, with 9 bases between. Looked up from germline, CDR1 is MNHNS and CDR2 is SASEGT. CDR3 length: 14 amino acids. The CDR3 spells CASSDQGTSYEQYF. The DNA for the CDR3 is TGTGCCAGCAGTGACCAGGGTACCTCCTACGAGCAGTACTTC.

Worth noting for this clone: The sample contains more than one DNA sequence encoding this CDR3. The V gene is TRBV7-9, the J gene TRBJ1-2; TRBD1 aligns across 9 bases. The length of the CDR3 is 14 residues. From germline, CDR1 is SEHNR and CDR2 FQNEAQ (reference sequence). J lost 7 bases, V lost 5 bases, and 8 bases had no gene match. CDR3 residues: CASSPRTGAGGYTF. DNA of the CDR3: TGTGCCAGCAGCCCCCGGACAGGGGCGGGTGGCTACACCTTC.

V and J are TRBV7-2 and TRBJ2-7, with a possible D match to TRBD1 (6 bases). Between the trimmed V and J ends, which lost 1 base and 3 bases, there was a span of 13 bases. The CDR3 is made up of 15 amino acids. Germline lookup yields CDR1 SGHTA and CDR2 FQGNSA. CDR3: CASSLVAGEGYEQYF. Here the CDR3 DNA reads TGTGCCAGCAGCTTAGTGGCAGGGGAAGGCTACGAGCAGTACTTC.

The genes are TRBV30 and TRBJ1-3; 9 bases are a match to TRBD1. This CDR3 region has 16 residues. Trimming cost V 0 bases and J 4 bases; bases outside gene matches: 7. Germline CDR1 reads GTSNPN; CDR2 reads SVGIG (reference sequence). CDR3 loop: CAWSVLHRGHGNTIYF. The DNA of the CDR3 is TGTGCCTGGAGTGTACTTCACAGGGGGCACGGAAACACCATATATTTT. Combining the CDR3 with reference TRBV30 and TRBJ1-3 gives the whole variable domain SQTIHQWPATLVQPVGSPLSLECTVEGTSNPNLYWYRQAAGRGLQLLFYSVGIGQISSEVPQNLSASRPQDRQFILSSKKLLLSDSGFYLCAWSVLHRGHGNTIYFGEGSWLTVV.

The J gene is TRBJ2-3, the V gene TRBV29-1; 8 bases agree with TRBD2. V dropped 3 bases and J dropped 4; count of bases not matched to a gene: 12. Per germline, CDR1 SQVTM and CDR2 ANQGSEA. The CDR3 length is 16 residues. This CDR3 reads CSVEIVGRASSDTQYF. In nucleotides, the CDR3 is TGCAGCGTTGAGATTGTCGGGAGGGCCTCATCAGATACGCAGTATTTT.

A single count supports this clone. The chain couples TRBV3-1 (or the pseudogene TRBV3-2) to TRBJ2-3; D perhaps matches TRBD2 (5 bases). The CDR3 loop spans 14 amino acids. Germline values: CDR1 LGHDT, CDR2 YNNKEL (reference sequence). V gave up 6 bases and J gave up 0 bases, with 10 bases separating them. The CDR3 loop is CASRDTSSTDTQYF. The CDR3 bases are TGTGCCAGCAGGGATACTAGTAGCACAGATACGCAGTATTTT.

The V and J genes are TRBV15 and TRBJ2-3; 7 nucleotides match TRBD1. The V segment lost 5 bases and the J segment 2 bases; nucleotides outside the gene matches: 10. Germline-derived CDR1 and CDR2 are LNHNV and YYDKDF (reference sequence). The CDR3 spans 16 residues. In nucleotides, the CDR3 is TGTGCCACCAGCGGACGACAGGGTTCTGCCACAGATACGCAGTATTTT. It encodes CATSGRQGSATDTQYF.

V is TRBV7-2 and J is TRBJ2-7, with 8 bases aligning to TRBD1. V shed 3 bases and J 4 bases; nucleotides not matched to a gene: 8. Germline V gene sequence: CDR1 SGHTA, CDR2 FQGNSA. The CDR3 extends over 15 amino acids. CDR3 residues: CASSFRAGGEYEQYF. The DNA of the CDR3 is TGTGCCAGCAGCTTTCGGGCAGGGGGCGAATACGAGCAGTACTTC.

The DNA for the CDR3 is TGTGCCAGCAGCTTTTCGGACAGGGTCACTGGAAACACCATATATTTT. The encoded protein is CASSFSDRVTGNTIYF. This chain joins TRBV28 and TRBJ1-3; TRBD1 matches 8 bases. Trimming cost V 6 bases and J 2 bases; bases outside gene matches: 9. CDR3 size: 16 residues. CDR1 is MDHEN, CDR2 SYDVKM, per germline. The variable domain in full, completed from reference TRBV28 and TRBJ1-3, reads DVKVTQSSRYLVKRTGEKVFLECVQDMDHENMFWYRQDPGLGLRLIYFSYDVKMKEKGDIPEGYSVSREKKERFSLILESASTNQTSMYLCASSFSDRVTGNTIYFGEGSWLTVV.

The rearrangement joins TRBV19 to TRBJ1-5, with D tentatively TRBD1 (6 bases). Trimming removed 4 bases from V and 0 bases from J, with 19 bases in between. Germline lookup yields CDR1 LNHDA and CDR2 SQIVND (reference sequence). CDR3 length: 18 residues. The CDR3 loop is CASSRSRGLLYSNQPQHF. The CDR3 DNA follows: TGTGCCAGTAGTAGGAGCAGGGGTCTTCTTTATAGCAATCAGCCCCAGCATTTT.